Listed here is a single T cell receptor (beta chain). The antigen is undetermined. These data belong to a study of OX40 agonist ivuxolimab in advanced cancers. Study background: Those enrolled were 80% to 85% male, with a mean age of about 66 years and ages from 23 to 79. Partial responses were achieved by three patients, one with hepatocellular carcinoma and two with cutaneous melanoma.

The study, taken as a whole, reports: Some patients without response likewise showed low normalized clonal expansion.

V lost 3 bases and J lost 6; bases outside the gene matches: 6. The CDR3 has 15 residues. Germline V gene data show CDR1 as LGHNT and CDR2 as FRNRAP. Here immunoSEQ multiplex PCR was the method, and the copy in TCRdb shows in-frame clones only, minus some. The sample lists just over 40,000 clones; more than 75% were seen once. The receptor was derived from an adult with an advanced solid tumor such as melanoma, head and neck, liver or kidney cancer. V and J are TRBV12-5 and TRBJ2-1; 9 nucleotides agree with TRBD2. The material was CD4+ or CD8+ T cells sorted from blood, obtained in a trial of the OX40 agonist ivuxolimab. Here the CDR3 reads CASGFSGRAGNEQFF. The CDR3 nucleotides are TGTGCTAGTGGTTTTAGCGGGAGAGCAGGCAATGAGCAGTTCTTC.